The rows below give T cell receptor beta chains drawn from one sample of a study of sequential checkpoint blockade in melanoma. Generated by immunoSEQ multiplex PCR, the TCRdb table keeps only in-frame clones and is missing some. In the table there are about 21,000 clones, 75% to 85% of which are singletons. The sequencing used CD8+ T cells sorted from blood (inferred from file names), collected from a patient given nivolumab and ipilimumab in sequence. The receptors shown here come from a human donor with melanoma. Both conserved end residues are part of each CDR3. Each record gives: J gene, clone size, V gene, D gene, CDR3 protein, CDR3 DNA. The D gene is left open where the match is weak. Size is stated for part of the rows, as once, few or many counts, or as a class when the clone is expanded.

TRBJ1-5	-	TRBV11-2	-	CASSQGTSGSNQPQHF	TGTGCCAGCAGCCAAGGGACTTCAGGAAGCAATCAGCCCCAGCATTTT
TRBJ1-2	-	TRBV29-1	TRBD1	CSVWEPGQINYGYTF	TGCAGCGTCTGGGAACCGGGACAGATCAACTATGGCTACACCTTC
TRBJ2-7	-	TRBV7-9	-	CASSLVDRPWAHKGYEQYF	TGTGCCAGCAGCTTAGTTGACAGGCCGTGGGCCCATAAGGGCTACGAGCAGTACTTC
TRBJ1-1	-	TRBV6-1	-	CASSEALDKNTEAFF	TGTGCCAGCAGTGAAGCCCTTGACAAAAACACTGAAGCTTTCTTT
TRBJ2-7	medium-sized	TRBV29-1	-	CSVDGGGDFEQYF	TGCAGCGTTGATGGAGGGGGGGATTTCGAGCAGTACTTC
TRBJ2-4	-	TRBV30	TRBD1	CAWSVATGGPYIQYF	TGTGCCTGGAGTGTCGCGACAGGGGGTCCCTACATTCAGTACTTC
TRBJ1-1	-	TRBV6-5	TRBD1	CASTQGAVTEAFF	TGTGCCAGCACCCAGGGGGCCGTGACTGAAGCTTTCTTT
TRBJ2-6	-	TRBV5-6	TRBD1	CASSLEGGPYTGANVLTF	TGTGCCAGCAGCTTGGAAGGGGGCCCGTACACTGGGGCCAACGTCCTGACTTTC
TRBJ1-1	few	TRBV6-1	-	CASSSGPGAFF	TGTGCCAGCAGTTCGGGCCCGGGGGCTTTCTTT
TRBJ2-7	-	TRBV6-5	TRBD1	CASSHGQGPIEQYF	TGTGCCAGCAGCCATGGACAGGGTCCCATTGAGCAGTACTTC
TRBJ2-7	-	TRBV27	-	CASSPAGTGAYEQYF	TGTGCCAGCAGTCCCGCCGGGACGGGAGCATACGAGCAGTACTTC
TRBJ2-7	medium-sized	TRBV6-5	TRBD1	CASSPGQGSYEQYF	TGTGCCAGCAGCCCGGGACAGGGGTCCTACGAGCAGTACTTC
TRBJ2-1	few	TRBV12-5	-	CASGSGGSYNEQFF	TGTGCTAGTGGTTCCGGGGGCTCCTACAATGAGCAGTTCTTC
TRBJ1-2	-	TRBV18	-	CASSGVAGLYGYTF	TGTGCCAGCTCAGGAGTGGCAGGGCTCTATGGCTACACCTTC
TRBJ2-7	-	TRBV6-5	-	CASSYATPGQSYEQYF	TGTGCCAGCAGTTACGCAACTCCGGGACAAAGCTACGAGCAGTACTTC
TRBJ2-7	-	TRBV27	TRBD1	CASSLSGQGPYEQYF	TGTGCCAGCAGTTTGTCGGGACAGGGACCCTACGAGCAGTACTTC
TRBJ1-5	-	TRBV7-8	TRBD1	CASSLGTDSNQPQHF	TGTGCCAGCAGCCTAGGGACAGATAGCAATCAGCCCCAGCATTTT
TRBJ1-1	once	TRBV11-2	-	CASSLGPGQLNTEAFF	TGTGCCAGCAGCTTAGGCCCCGGACAGTTGAACACTGAAGCTTTCTTT
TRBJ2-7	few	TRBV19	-	CASSMNSITYEQYF	TGTGCCAGTAGTATGAACAGTATCACCTACGAGCAGTACTTC